This T cell receptor beta chain is from a study of blood T cell repertoires in COVID-19. As for the study in general: Collection of acute and convalescent COVID-19 samples took place in the United States, Italy and Spain.

Profiling relied on immunoSEQ multiplex PCR, and the TCRdb table lists in-frame clones only, not all of them. The sample has around 300,000 clones; approximately 85% are singletons. Sequencing was carried out using peripheral blood. The TCR sequence derives from a woman between 65 and 79 years old with acute or convalescent COVID-19.

The CDR3 here is CASSQPGQGPAGTQYF. CDR3 coding DNA: TGCGCCAGCAGCCAGCCGGGACAAGGGCCAGCAGGTACGCAGTATTTT. The V gene is TRBV4-1, the J gene TRBJ2-3, with D possibly matching TRBD1 (6 bases). This CDR3 comprises 16 residues. The germline V gene has CDR1 MGHRA and CDR2 YSYEKL. Trimming took off 3 bases at V and 8 bases at J, with 21 bases between the two ends.